This record covers a single T cell receptor (beta chain). An end of the junction does not agree with germline; a read error may underlie this. Other nucleotide sequences in the sample specify the same CDR3. Germline loops: CDR1 MNHEY, CDR2 SVGAGI. This CDR3 region has 16 residues. TCRdb keeps only in-frame clones here, not all; method: immunoSEQ multiplex PCR. The sample has over 55,000 clones; roughly 92% are singletons. This sample was taken from a study of T cell changes during pregnancy in multiple sclerosis. Sequencing was performed on CD8+ T cells from peripheral blood mononuclear cells, taken in the third trimester of pregnancy. The rearrangement links TRBV6-5 to TRBJ1-1, with a tentative D call TRBD1 (5 bases). This TCR derives from a female donor with multiple sclerosis, enrolled in a pregnancy study. CDR3 sequence reads: CASSYGLGEVGTEAFF. In nucleotides, the CDR3 is TGCGCCAGCAGTTACGGGTTGGGGGAGGTGGGAACTGAAGCTTTCTTT.